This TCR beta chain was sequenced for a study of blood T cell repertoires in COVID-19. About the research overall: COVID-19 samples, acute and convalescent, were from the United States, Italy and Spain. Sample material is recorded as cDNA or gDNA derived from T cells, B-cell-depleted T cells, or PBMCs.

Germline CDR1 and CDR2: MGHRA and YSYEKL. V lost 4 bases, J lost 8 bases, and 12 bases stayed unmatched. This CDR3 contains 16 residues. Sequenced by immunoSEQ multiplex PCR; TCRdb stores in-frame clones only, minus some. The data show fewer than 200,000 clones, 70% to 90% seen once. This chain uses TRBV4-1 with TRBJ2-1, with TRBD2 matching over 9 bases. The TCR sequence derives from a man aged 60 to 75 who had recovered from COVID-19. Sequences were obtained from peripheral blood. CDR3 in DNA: TGCGCCAGCAGCCGGCGGGCCAGCGGGGGGTTAGATGAGCAGTTCTTC. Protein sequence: CASSRRASGGLDEQFF.